A selection of T cell receptor beta chains follows, all from one sample in a study of control samples from healthy donors and cancer patients. Profiled with immunoSEQ multiplex PCR; TCRdb holds only in-frame clones, not every one. This table holds 150,000 to 200,000 clones, 80% to 90% found once. The sequenced sample was blood. The receptor set was obtained from a woman aged 25 to 39 in good health. CDR3s include the opening cysteine and the closing phenylalanine or tryptophan. The order of the fields is V gene, J gene, CDR3 protein.

V gene: TRBV7-8; J gene: TRBJ2-3; CDR3 protein: CASSLTSGGAYDTQYF
V gene: TRBV7-9; J gene: TRBJ2-7; CDR3 protein: CASSPSGGYEQYF
V gene: TRBV11-3; J gene: TRBJ1-1; CDR3 protein: CASSLSPQAEAFF
V gene: TRBV10-1; J gene: TRBJ2-5; CDR3 protein: CASSRDRTGTQYF
V gene: TRBV7-9; J gene: TRBJ2-3; CDR3 protein: CASSFGTSSTDTQYF
V gene: TRBV4-2; J gene: TRBJ2-7; CDR3 protein: CASSQEGGSLFYEQYF
V gene: TRBV7-9; J gene: TRBJ1-1; CDR3 protein: CASSLDDTEAFF
V gene: TRBV4-1; J gene: TRBJ2-1; CDR3 protein: CASSPRDRTGNEQFF
V gene: TRBV29-1; J gene: TRBJ2-3; CDR3 protein: CSGSSGQHTDTQYF
V gene: TRBV30; J gene: TRBJ2-6; CDR3 protein: CAWSVLGSGANVLTF
V gene: TRBV5-4; J gene: TRBJ2-1; CDR3 protein: CASNPGLGNEQFF
V gene: TRBV2; J gene: TRBJ1-4; CDR3 protein: CASSRGSDEKLFF
V gene: TRBV3-1/TRBV3-2; J gene: TRBJ1-5; CDR3 protein: CASSQDINQPQHF
V gene: TRBV25-1; J gene: TRBJ1-1; CDR3 protein: CASSGPDSEGDTEAFF
V gene: TRBV3-1/TRBV3-2; J gene: TRBJ2-1; CDR3 protein: CASSQDLTSGGYNEQFF
V gene: TRBV18; J gene: TRBJ1-6; CDR3 protein: CASSPPLRQGGALHF
V gene: TRBV28; J gene: TRBJ1-2; CDR3 protein: CASSFTTGQGAIYGYTF
V gene: TRBV29-1; J gene: TRBJ1-2; CDR3 protein: CSVEDSRYGYTF
V gene: TRBV30; J gene: TRBJ2-1; CDR3 protein: CAWSVLAGGYNEQFF
V gene: TRBV5-6; J gene: TRBJ1-3; CDR3 protein: CASSYRVLHSGNTIYF
V gene: TRBV24-1; J gene: TRBJ2-7; CDR3 protein: CATSGSGGYEQYF
V gene: TRBV19; J gene: TRBJ2-2; CDR3 protein: CASSPRTGGAVTGELFF
V gene: TRBV3-1/TRBV3-2; J gene: TRBJ1-1; CDR3 protein: CASSQVRGDTEAFF
V gene: TRBV2; J gene: TRBJ2-3; CDR3 protein: CASSPPGASTDTQYF
V gene: TRBV6-5; J gene: TRBJ1-4; CDR3 protein: CATVGVVNEKLFF
V gene: TRBV18; J gene: TRBJ2-7; CDR3 protein: CASSPIGRLALEQYF
V gene: TRBV6-2/TRBV6-3; J gene: TRBJ2-7; CDR3 protein: CASSFGTDYEQYF
V gene: TRBV11-3; J gene: TRBJ2-1; CDR3 protein: CASSLRTSHNEQFF
V gene: TRBV6-4; J gene: TRBJ2-2; CDR3 protein: CASSHGTGGVSGELFF
V gene: TRBV7-2; J gene: TRBJ1-3; CDR3 protein: CASSLPNSRGNTIYF
V gene: TRBV19; J gene: TRBJ2-1; CDR3 protein: CASSLGPREQFF
V gene: TRBV18; J gene: TRBJ2-2; CDR3 protein: CASSRTEPGELFF
V gene: TRBV6-5; J gene: TRBJ2-1; CDR3 protein: CASSRREANEQFF
V gene: TRBV24-1; J gene: TRBJ2-2; CDR3 protein: CATSDLAGGDTGELFF
V gene: TRBV6-5; J gene: TRBJ1-1; CDR3 protein: CASRGTPDTEAFF
V gene: TRBV4-1; J gene: TRBJ1-5; CDR3 protein: CASSQDRGKNQPQHF
V gene: TRBV7-9; J gene: TRBJ1-2; CDR3 protein: CASSLGSREAYTF
V gene: TRBV23-1; J gene: TRBJ2-1; CDR3 protein: CASSQSLASGGRDHEQFF
V gene: TRBV7-9; J gene: TRBJ2-7; CDR3 protein: CASAEGGGGDEQYF
V gene: TRBV28; J gene: TRBJ2-7; CDR3 protein: CASGQGGYEQYF
V gene: TRBV19; J gene: TRBJ1-5; CDR3 protein: CASSIVSEDNQPQHF
V gene: TRBV2; J gene: TRBJ2-1; CDR3 protein: CACRVLVRNEQFF